This record covers a single T cell receptor (beta chain). The antigen is undetermined. This entry comes from a study of shared clonotypes between healthy human individuals. Whole-study results and caveats: Enrolling few donors narrowed the genetic and exposure-history diversity that was represented.

The run depth of the assay was deep. For sorted subsets, about 0.2 ug DNA per replicate equaled around 28,000 T cell genomes. TCRdb's table, derived via immunoSEQ multiplex PCR, lists solely in-frame clones and lacks some. Seen here are roughly 2 million clones, around 95% observed once, and the top ten hold 0.1% to 0.15%. The CDR3 sequence is 17 residues long. Trimming shortened V by 5 bases and J by 2 bases, and 18 bases separated the two germline ends. CDR1 is SEHNR and CDR2 is FQNEAQ in the germline V gene (reference sequence). The chain uses TRBV7-9 and TRBJ2-2, with D maybe TRBD1 (6 bases). The origin of this receptor is a man aged 18 to 29 in good health. The sample comprised naive CD4+ T cells sorted from blood. Subset denoted: CD45RA+ positively selected. CDR3 sequence reads: CASSNLMTGINTGELFF. As DNA, the CDR3 is TGTGCCAGCAGCAATTTGATGACAGGCATAAACACCGGGGAGCTGTTTTTT.